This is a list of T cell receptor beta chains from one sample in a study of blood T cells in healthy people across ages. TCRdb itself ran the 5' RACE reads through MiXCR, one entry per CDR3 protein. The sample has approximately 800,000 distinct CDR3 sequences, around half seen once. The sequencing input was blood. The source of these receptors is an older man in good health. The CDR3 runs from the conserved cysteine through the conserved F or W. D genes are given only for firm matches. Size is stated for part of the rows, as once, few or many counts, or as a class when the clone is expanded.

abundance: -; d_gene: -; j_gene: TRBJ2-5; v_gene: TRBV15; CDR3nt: TGTGCCACCAGCAGAGTCGCCGGGGACCAAGAGACCCAGTACTTC; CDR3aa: CATSRVAGDQETQYF
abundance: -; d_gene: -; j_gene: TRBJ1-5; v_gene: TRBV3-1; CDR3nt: TGTGCCAGCAGCCAAGGGGGGCTCGGACGGAGGGAAAGTTGGCCCCAGCATTTT; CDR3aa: CASSQGGLGRRESWPQHF
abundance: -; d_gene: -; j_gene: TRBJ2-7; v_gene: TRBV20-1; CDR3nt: TGCAGTGCTAGGAGGACGGGTTCCTACGAGCAGTACTTC; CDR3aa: CSARRTGSYEQYF
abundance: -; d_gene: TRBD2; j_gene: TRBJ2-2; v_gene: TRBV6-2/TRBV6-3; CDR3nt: TGTGCCAGCAGACGGGAGGGCCTTACCGGGGAGCTGTTTTTT; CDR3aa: CASRREGLTGELFF
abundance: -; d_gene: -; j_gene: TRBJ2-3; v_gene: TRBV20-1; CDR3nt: TGCAGTGCTGCGGTCAGCGGCCGGGCAGATACGCAGTATTTT; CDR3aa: CSAAVSGRADTQYF
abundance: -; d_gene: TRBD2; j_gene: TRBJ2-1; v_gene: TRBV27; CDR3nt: TGTGCCAGCAGTTTCAGGGCTCGCGGGAGCGTGCCCCATGAGCAGTTCTTC; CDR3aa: CASSFRARGSVPHEQFF
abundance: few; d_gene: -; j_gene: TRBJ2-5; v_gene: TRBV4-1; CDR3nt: TGCGCCAGCAGCCGCTTGACTAGTGGTGACTACAATGAGCAGTACTTC; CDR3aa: CASSRLTSGDYNEQYF
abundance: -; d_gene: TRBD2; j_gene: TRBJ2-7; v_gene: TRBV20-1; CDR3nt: TGCAGTGCAGCGGATAGCGGGAGGCCCTCCTACGAGCAGTACTTC; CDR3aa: CSAADSGRPSYEQYF
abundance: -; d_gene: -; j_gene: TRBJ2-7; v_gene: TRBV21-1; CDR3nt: TGTGCCAGCAGCCCCGGGGGGTGGGACTACGTAAAAGCGTACGAGCAGTACTTC; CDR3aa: CASSPGGWDYVKAYEQYF
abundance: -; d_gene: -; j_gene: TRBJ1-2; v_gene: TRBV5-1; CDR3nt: TGCGCCAGCAGCTTGGCAAACGGGGATGGCTACACCTTC; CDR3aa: CASSLANGDGYTF
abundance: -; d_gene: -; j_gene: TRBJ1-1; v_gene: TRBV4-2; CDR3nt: TGTGCCAGCAGCCTCTTTAGCGGTTCTTCGGTGAACACTGAAGCTTTCTTT; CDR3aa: CASSLFSGSSVNTEAFF
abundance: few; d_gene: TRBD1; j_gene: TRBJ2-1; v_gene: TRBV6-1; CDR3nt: TGTGCCAGCAGTCCCCCCTCCTGGACAGGGTCCGGCTCCTACAATGAGCAGTTCTTC; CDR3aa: CASSPPSWTGSGSYNEQFF
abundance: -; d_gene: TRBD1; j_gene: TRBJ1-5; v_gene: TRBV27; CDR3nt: TGTGCCAGCAGTTTATCGGGGGGACAGATCGTCAATCAGCCCCAGCATTTT; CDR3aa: CASSLSGGQIVNQPQHF
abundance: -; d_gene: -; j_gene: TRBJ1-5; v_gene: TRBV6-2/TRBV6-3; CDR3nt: TGTGCCGGCAGTTCGCCCCAATCTGGACGGTTCAATCAGCCCCAGCATTTT; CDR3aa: CAGSSPQSGRFNQPQHF
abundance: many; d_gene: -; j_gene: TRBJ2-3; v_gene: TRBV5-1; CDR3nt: TGCGCCAGCAGCTTAAGTGCCAGGAACACAGATACGCAGTATTTT; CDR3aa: CASSLSARNTDTQYF
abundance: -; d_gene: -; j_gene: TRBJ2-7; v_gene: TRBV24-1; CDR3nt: TGTGCCACCAGTGTCTCCGGTGGAGGGGACGAGCAGTACTTC; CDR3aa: CATSVSGGGDEQYF
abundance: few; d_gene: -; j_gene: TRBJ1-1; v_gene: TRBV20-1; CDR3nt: TGCAGTGCTAGAGATCGGCAGGGGATTATGAACACTGAAGCTTTCTTT; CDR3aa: CSARDRQGIMNTEAFF
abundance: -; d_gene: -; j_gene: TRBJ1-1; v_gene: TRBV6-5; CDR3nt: TGTGCCAGCAGTTACTATGGGTCGGGGGGCGGCCCCACTGAAGCTTTCTTT; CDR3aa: CASSYYGSGGGPTEAFF
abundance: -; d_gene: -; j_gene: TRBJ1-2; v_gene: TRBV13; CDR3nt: TGTGCCAGCAGCCTGACGGACAGAGCTAACTATGGCTACACCTTC; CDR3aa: CASSLTDRANYGYTF
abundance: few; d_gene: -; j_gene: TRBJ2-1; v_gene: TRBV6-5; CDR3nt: TGTGCCAGCAGTTACCGCGGAAGTGGGGGTGAGCAGTTCTTC; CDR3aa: CASSYRGSGGEQFF
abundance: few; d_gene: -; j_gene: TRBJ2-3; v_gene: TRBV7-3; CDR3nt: TGTGCCAGCAGCTTAAGCGGGACCTCTAGCACAGATACGCAGTATTTT; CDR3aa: CASSLSGTSSTDTQYF
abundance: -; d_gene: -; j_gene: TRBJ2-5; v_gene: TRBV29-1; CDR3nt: TGCAGCGTTGAACCGTACCAAGAGACCCAGTACTTC; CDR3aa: CSVEPYQETQYF
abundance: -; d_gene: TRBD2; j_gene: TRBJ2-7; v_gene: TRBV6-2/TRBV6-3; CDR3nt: TGTGCCAGCAGAAATAGCGGGACGATTTCCTACGAGCAGTACTTC; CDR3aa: CASRNSGTISYEQYF
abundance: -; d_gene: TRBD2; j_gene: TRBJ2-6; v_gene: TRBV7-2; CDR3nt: TGTGCCAGCAGCTTGAAACTAGCGGGGAGCTCTGGGGCCAACGTCCTGACTTTC; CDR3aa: CASSLKLAGSSGANVLTF
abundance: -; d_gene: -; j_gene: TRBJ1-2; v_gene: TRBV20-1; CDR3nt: TGCAGTGCTAGAGATCGAACAGGGCGGATAGTTGGCTACACCTTC; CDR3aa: CSARDRTGRIVGYTF
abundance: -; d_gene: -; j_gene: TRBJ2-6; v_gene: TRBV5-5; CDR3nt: TGTGCCAGCAGCCCTTCCGTATCGGGGGCCAACGTCCTGACTTTC; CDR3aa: CASSPSVSGANVLTF
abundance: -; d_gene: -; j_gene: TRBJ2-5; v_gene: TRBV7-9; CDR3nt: TGTGCCAGCAGCTTGAGGTCACTGGGCGAGGGTGAGCAGTACTTC; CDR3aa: CASSLRSLGEGEQYF
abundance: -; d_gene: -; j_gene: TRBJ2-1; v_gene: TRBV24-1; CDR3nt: TGTGCCACCAGTGACCGGTGGCGGAACAATGAGCAGTTCTTC; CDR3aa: CATSDRWRNNEQFF
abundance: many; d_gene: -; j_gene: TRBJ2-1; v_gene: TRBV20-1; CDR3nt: TGCAGTGCTAGAGATTTCCAGCAGTTCTTC; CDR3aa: CSARDFQQFF
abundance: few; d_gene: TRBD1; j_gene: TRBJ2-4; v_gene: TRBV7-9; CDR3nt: TGTGCCAGCAGCCCATCGACAGGGTCCGACATTCGGTACTTC; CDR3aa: CASSPSTGSDIRYF
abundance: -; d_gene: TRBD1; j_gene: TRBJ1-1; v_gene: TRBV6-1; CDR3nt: TGTGCCAGCACCGTCCGGACAGGGGGACAGAACACTGAAGCTTTCTTT; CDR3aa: CASTVRTGGQNTEAFF
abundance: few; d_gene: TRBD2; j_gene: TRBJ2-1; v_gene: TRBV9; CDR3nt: TGTGCCAGCAGCCAGGGACTAGCGGGAGGGTTTGAATTGAATGAGCAGTTCTTC; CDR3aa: CASSQGLAGGFELNEQFF
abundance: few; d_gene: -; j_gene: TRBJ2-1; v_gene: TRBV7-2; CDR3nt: TGTGCCAGCAGCGCCATGCGGTCGTCCGATGAGCAGTTCTTC; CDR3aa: CASSAMRSSDEQFF
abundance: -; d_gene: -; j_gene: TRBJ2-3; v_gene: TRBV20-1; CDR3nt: TGCAGTGCTATTAGTCTCCCGGGGGTGACAGATACGCAGTATTTT; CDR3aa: CSAISLPGVTDTQYF
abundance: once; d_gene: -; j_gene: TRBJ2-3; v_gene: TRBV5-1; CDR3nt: TGCGCCAGCAGCCCCCACGGACAGTTCACAGATACGCAGTATTTT; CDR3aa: CASSPHGQFTDTQYF
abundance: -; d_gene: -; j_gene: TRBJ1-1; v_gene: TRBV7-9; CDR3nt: TGTGCCAGCAGCCCGGGCCTGGGGATTACTGAAGCTTTCTTT; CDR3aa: CASSPGLGITEAFF
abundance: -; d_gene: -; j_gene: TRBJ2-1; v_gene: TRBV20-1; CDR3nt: TGCAGTGCCCGGGACTCTTACTACAATGAGCAGTTCTTC; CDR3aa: CSARDSYYNEQFF
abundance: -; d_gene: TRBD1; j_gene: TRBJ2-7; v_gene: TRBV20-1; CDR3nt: TGCAGTGCTAGATCCGGACAGGGGACTTACGAGCAGTACTTC; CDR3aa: CSARSGQGTYEQYF
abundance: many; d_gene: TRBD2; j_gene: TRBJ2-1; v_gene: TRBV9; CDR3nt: TGTGCCAGCAGCGGGGAGGGAGACGTGCAGTTCTTC; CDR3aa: CASSGEGDVQFF
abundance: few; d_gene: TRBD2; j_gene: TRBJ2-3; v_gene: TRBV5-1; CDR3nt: TGCGCCAGCAGCGCGTGGACTAGCGGGAAAGGAGATACGCAGTATTTT; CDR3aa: CASSAWTSGKGDTQYF
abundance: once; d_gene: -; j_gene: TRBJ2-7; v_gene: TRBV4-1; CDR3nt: TGCGCCAGCAGCTCATACGGCCCTTCGACGACGTACGAGCAGTACTTC; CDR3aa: CASSSYGPSTTYEQYF
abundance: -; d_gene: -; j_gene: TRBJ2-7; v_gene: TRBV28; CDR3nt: TGTGCCAGCAGTCCTATCAGGGGGGGGAACGAGCAGTACTTC; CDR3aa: CASSPIRGGNEQYF
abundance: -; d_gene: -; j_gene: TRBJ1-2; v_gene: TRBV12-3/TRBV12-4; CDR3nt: TGTGCCAGCAGTTTAGCGGTGGGTGCAGCTAACTATGGCTACACCTTC; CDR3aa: CASSLAVGAANYGYTF
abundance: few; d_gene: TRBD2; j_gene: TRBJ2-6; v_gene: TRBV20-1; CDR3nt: TGCAGTGCTAGGAATCGGTTGGGGGGGGTTATCTCTGGGGCCAACGTCCTGACTTTC; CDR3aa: CSARNRLGGVISGANVLTF
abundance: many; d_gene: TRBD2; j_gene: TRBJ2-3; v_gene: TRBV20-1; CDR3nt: TGCAGTGCTGACGGACGTGGACTAGCGGGAGACCCAGATACGCAGTATTTT; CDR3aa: CSADGRGLAGDPDTQYF
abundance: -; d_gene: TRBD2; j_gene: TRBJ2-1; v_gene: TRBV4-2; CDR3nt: TGTGCCAGCAGCCAAGATCTCTTAGCGGGAGGCTCCCTTTTAACCTCCTACAATGAGCAGTTCTTC; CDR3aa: CASSQDLLAGGSLLTSYNEQFF
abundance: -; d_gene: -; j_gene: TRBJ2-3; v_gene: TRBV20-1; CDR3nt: TGCAGTCCCGACTTTGAATTCACAGATACGCAGTATTTT; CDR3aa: CSPDFEFTDTQYF
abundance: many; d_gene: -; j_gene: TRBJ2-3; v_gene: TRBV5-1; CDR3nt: TGCGCCAGCAGCTCCGTTGAATCCAGCACAGATACGCAGTATTTT; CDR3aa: CASSSVESSTDTQYF